A single T cell receptor beta chain is shown here with its context. How the authors handled the data: Amplification of reference gene primers provided the estimated nucleated cell counts. TCRdb's table, derived via immunoSEQ multiplex PCR, lists solely in-frame clones and lacks some. The DNA gave D and trimming, while V, J and clone size come from that table. The sample includes roughly 260,000 clones, about 89% seen only once; the top ten take 2% to 2.5%. The data are from a study of blood T cell repertoires in COVID-19. The CDR3 has 14 amino acids. Germline CDR1 reads SGHRS; CDR2 reads YFSETQ. Trimming took 0 bases from V and 0 from J, leaving 7 bases between them.

The rearrangement links TRBV5-1 to TRBJ2-7, with no clear D. Sample: peripheral blood. This receptor was identified in a woman between 50 and 59 years old with acute or convalescent COVID-19. CDR3 region: CASSLAPGSYEQYF. The CDR3 DNA reads TGCGCCAGCAGCTTGGCCCCGGGCTCCTACGAGCAGTACTTC.